This T cell receptor beta chain comes out of a study of Graves' ophthalmopathy and Graves' hyperthyroidism. This CDR3 has 12 amino acids. The germline gives CDR1 DFQATT, CDR2 SNEGSKA (reference sequence). V lost 6 bases and J 6 bases, leaving 11 bases between the germline ends. This clonotype was recorded many times. The TCR beta CDR3 regions underwent amplification from RNA transcripts. RT-PCR with HTBI primers came first, then second-round multiplex PCR. TCRdb reprocessed the multiplex PCR reads with MiXCR, giving one entry per CDR3 protein. Here the sample spans roughly 1.1 million distinct CDR3 sequences, approximately 35% being singletons.

This TCR was sampled from an adult man with Graves' hyperthyroidism. The V and J genes are TRBV20-1 and TRBJ2-2; tentative D call: TRBD2 (5 bases). Sequenced input: peripheral blood or thyroid tissue (not recorded which). CDR3 bases: TGCAGTGCAACCCGTAGCGCCGGGGAGCTGTTTTTT. Translating gives CSATRSAGELFF.